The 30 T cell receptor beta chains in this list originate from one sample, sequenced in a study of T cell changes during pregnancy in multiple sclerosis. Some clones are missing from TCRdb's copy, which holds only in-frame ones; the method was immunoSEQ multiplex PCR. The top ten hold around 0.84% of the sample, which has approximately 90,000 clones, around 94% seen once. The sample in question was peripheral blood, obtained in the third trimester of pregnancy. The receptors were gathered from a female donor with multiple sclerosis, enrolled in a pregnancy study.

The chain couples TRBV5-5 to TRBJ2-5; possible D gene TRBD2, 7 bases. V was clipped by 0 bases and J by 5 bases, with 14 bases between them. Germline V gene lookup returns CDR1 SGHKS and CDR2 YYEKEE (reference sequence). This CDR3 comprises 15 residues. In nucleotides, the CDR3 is TGTGCCAGCAGCTTGGGGGGAGGGGGTTTCGAGACCCAGTACTTC. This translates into CASSLGGGGFETQYF.

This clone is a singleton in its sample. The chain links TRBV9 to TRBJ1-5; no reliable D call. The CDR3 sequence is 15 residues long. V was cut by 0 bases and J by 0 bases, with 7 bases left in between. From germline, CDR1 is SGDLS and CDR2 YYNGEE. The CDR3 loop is CASSVDSISNQPQHF. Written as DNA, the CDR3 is TGTGCCAGCAGCGTAGACAGTATTAGCAATCAGCCCCAGCATTTT.

The CDR3 loop is CASSPRRTDNEKLFF. As DNA, the CDR3 is TGTGCCAGCTCTCCTCGACGGACAGATAATGAAAAACTGTTTTTT. The chain carries TRBV18 and TRBJ1-4, with D maybe TRBD1 (6 bases). Germline V lookup: CDR1 KGHSH, CDR2 LQKENI. The CDR3 spans 15 residues. V gave up 6 bases and J gave up 4 bases, with 15 bases separating them.

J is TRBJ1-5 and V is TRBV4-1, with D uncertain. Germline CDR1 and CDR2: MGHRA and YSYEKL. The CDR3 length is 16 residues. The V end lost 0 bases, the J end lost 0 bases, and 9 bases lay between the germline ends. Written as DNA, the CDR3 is TGCGCCAGCAGCCAAGAGTTTTCGGGTAGCAATCAGCCCCAGCATTTT. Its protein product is CASSQEFSGSNQPQHF.

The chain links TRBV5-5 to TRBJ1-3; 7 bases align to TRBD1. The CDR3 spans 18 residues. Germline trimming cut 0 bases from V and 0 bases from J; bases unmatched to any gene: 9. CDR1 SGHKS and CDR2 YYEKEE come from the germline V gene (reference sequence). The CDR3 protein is CASSLVLQGLSSGNTIYF. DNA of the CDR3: TGTGCCAGCAGCTTGGTTTTACAGGGGTTATCCTCTGGAAACACCATATATTTT.

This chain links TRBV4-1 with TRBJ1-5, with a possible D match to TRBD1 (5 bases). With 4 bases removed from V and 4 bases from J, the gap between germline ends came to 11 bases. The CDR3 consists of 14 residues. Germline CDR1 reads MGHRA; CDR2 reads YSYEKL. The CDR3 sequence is CASSPRQTNQPQHF. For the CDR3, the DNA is TGCGCCAGCAGCCCGCGACAGACAAATCAGCCCCAGCATTTT.

Written as DNA, the CDR3 is TGTGCCAGCAGCTTCACCGGCTTGGGGGCAAGAGGAAACACCATATATTTT. Translating gives CASSFTGLGARGNTIYF. The gene calls are TRBV7-9 and TRBJ1-3; possibly TRBD1 for D (6 bases). The CDR3 length is 17 residues. V gave up 3 bases and J gave up 4 bases, with 19 bases separating them. CDR1 is SEHNR, CDR2 FQNEAQ, per germline (reference sequence).

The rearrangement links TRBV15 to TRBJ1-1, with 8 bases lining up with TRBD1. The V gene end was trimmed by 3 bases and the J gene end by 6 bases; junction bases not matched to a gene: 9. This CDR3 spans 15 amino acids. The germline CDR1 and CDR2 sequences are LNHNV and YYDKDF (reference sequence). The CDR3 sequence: CATSSGGLQGAEAFF. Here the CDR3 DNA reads TGTGCCACCAGCAGCGGAGGCCTACAGGGGGCTGAAGCTTTCTTT.

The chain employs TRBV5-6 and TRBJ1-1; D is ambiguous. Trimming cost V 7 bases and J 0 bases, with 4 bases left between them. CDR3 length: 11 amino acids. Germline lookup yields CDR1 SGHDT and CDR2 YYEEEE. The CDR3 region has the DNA TGTGCCAGCTCTGTGAACACTGAAGCTTTCTTT. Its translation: CASSVNTEAFF.

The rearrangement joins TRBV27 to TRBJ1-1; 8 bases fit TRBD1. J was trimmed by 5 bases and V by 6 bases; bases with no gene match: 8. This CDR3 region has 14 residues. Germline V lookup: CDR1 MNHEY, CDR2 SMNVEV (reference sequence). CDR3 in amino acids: CASSSRGQGTEAFF. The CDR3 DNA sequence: TGTGCCAGCAGCTCCAGGGGGCAAGGAACTGAAGCTTTCTTT.

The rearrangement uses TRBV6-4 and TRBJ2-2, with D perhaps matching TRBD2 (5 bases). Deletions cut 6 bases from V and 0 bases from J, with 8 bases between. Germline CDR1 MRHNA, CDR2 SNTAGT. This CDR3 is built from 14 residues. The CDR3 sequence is CASSFSANTGELFF. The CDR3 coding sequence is TGTGCCAGCAGCTTTAGCGCGAACACCGGGGAGCTGTTTTTT.

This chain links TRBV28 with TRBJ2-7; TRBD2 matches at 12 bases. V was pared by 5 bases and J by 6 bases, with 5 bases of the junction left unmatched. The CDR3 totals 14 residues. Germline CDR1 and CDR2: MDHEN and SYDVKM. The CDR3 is CASSHPSGRAEQYF. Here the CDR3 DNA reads TGTGCCAGCAGTCACCCTAGCGGGAGGGCCGAGCAGTACTTC. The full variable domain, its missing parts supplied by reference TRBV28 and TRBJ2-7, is DVKVTQSSRYLVKRTGEKVFLECVQDMDHENMFWYRQDPGLGLRLIYFSYDVKMKEKGDIPEGYSVSREKKERFSLILESASTNQTSMYLCASSHPSGRAEQYFGPGTRLTVT.

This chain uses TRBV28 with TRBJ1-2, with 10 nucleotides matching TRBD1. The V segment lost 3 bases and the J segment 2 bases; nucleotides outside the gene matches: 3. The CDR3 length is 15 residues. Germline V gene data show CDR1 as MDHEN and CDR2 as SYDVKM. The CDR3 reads CASSLGTGANYGYTF. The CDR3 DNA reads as TGTGCCAGCAGTTTGGGGACAGGGGCGAACTATGGCTACACCTTC.

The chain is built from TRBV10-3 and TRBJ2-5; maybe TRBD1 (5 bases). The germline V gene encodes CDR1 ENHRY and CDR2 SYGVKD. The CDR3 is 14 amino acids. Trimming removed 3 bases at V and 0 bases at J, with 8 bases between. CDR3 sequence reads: CAISEGVNQETQYF. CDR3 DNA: TGTGCCATCAGTGAAGGGGTTAACCAAGAGACCCAGTACTTC.

In DNA, the CDR3 is TGTGCCAGCAGGGCGGGATCAGATACGCAGTATTTT. This codes for CASRAGSDTQYF. The rearrangement joins TRBV6-1 to TRBJ2-3; tentative D call: TRBD2 (6 bases). CDR3 length equals 12 residues. Germline-derived CDR1 and CDR2 are MNHNS and SASEGT. Between the trimmed V and J ends, which lost 6 bases and 4 bases, there was a span of 8 bases.

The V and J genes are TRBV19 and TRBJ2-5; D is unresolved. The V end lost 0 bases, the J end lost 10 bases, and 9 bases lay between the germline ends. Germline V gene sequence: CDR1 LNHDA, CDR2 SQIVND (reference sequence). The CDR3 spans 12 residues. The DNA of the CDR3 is TGTGCCAGTAGTATAGATCCTAGGTTCCAGTACTTC. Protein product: CASSIDPRFQYF.

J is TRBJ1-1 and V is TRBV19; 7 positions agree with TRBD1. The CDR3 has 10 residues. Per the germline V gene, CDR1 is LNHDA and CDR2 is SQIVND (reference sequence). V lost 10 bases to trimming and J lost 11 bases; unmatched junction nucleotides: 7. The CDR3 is CATRQGRAFF. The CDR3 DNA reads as TGTGCCACGAGACAGGGCCGGGCTTTCTTT.

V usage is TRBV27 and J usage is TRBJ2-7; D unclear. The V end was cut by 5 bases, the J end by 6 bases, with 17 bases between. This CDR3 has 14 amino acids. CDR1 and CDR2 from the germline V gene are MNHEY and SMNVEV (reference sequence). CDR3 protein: CASSPRELLVEQYF. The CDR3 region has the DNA TGTGCCAGCAGTCCCCGAGAGCTGCTGGTCGAGCAGTACTTC.

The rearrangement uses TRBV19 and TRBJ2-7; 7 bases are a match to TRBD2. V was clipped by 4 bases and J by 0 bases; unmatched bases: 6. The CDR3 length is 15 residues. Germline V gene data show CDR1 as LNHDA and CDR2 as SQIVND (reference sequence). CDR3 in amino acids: CASSRSGVSSYEQYF. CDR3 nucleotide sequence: TGTGCCAGTAGTAGGAGCGGGGTCAGCTCCTACGAGCAGTACTTC.

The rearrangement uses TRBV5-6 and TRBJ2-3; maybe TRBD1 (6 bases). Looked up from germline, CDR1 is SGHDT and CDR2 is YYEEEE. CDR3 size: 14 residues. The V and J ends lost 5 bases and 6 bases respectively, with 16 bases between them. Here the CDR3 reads CASRVDRLGDTQYF. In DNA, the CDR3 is TGTGCCAGCAGGGTCGACAGGCTCGGGGATACGCAGTATTTT.

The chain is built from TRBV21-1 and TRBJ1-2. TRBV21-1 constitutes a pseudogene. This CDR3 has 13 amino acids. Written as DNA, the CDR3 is TGTGCCAGCAGCCACAAGACGGGGGACGGCTACACCTTC. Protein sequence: CASSHKTGDGYTF.

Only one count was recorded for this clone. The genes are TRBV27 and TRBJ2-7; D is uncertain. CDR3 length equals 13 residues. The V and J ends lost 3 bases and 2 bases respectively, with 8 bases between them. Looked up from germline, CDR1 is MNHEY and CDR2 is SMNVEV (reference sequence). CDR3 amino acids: CASSLRSAYEQYF. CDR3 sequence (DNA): TGTGCCAGCAGTTTGAGATCTGCCTACGAGCAGTACTTC.

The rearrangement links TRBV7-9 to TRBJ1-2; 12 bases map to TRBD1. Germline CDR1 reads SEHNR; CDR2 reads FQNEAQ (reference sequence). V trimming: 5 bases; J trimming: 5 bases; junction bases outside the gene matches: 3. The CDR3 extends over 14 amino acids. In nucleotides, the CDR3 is TGTGCCAGCAGCCAGGGACAGGGGGCATATGGCTACACCTTC. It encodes CASSQGQGAYGYTF.

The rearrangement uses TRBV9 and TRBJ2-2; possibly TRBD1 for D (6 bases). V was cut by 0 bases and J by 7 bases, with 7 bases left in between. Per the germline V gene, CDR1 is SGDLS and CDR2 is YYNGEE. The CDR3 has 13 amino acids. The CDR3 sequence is CASSVAGVGELFF. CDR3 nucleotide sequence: TGTGCCAGCAGCGTAGCAGGGGTCGGGGAGCTGTTTTTT.

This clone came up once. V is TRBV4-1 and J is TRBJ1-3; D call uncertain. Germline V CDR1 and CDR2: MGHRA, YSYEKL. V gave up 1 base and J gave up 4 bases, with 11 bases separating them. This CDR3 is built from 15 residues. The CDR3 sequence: CASSQGESAGNTIYF. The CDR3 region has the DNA TGCGCCAGCAGCCAAGGGGAGTCAGCGGGAAACACCATATATTTT.

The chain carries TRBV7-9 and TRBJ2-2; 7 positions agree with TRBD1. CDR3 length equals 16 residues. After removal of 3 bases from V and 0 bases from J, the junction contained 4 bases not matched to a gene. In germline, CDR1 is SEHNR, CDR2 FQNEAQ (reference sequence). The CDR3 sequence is CASSFFGTANTGELFF. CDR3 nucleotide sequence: TGTGCCAGCAGCTTTTTCGGGACAGCGAACACCGGGGAGCTGTTTTTT.

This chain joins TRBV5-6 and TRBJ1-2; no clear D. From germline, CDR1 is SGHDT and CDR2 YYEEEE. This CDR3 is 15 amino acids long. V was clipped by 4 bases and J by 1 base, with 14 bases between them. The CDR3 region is CASSPRPTDNYGYTF. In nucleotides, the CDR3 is TGTGCCAGCAGCCCCCGCCCCACAGATAACTATGGCTACACCTTC.

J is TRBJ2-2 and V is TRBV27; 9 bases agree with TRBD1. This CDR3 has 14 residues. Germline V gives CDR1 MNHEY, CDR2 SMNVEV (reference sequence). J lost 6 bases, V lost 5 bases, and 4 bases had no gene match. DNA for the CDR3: TGTGCCAGCAGTACACAGGGGGCGGCCGGGGAGCTGTTTTTT. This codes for CASSTQGAAGELFF.

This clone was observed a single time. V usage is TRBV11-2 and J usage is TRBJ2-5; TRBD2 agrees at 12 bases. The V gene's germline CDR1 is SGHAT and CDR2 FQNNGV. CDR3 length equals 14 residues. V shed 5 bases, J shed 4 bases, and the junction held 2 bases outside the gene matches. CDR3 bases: TGTGCCAGCAGCCCGACTAGCGGGAGAGAGACCCAGTACTTC. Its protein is CASSPTSGRETQYF.

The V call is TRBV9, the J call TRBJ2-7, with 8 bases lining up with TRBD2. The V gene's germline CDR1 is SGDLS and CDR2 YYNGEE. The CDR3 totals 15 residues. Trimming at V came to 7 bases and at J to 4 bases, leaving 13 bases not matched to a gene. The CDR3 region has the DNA TGTGCCAGCGGCCCCTCAGCGGGAGTGTCATACGAGCAGTACTTC. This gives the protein CASGPSAGVSYEQYF.